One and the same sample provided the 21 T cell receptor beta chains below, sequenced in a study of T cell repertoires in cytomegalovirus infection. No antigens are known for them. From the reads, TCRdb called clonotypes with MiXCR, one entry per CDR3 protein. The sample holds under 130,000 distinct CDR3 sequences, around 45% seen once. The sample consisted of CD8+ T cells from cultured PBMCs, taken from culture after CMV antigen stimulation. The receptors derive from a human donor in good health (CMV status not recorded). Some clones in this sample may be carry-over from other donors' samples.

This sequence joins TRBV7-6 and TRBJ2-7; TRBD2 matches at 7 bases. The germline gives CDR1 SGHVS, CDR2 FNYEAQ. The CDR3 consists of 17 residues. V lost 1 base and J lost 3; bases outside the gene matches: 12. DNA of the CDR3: TGTGCCAGCAGCTTAGTGGGAGGGCACAGTTCTCACTACGAGCAGTACTTC. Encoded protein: CASSLVGGHSSHYEQYF.

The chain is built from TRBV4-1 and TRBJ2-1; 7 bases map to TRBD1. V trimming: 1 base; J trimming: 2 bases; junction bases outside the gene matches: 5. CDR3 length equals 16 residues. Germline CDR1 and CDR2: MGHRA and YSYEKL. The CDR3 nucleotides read TGCGCCAGCAGCCAAGTAAACAGGGGAACCTACAATGAGCAGTTCTTC. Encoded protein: CASSQVNRGTYNEQFF.

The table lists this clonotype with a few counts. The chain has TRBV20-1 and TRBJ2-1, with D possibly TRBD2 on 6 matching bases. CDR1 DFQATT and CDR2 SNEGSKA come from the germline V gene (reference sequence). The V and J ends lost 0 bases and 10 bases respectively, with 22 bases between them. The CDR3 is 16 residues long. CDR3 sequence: CSARDRDGGTLGEQFF. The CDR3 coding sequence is TGCAGTGCTAGAGATCGGGACGGGGGAACTCTCGGGGAGCAGTTCTTC.

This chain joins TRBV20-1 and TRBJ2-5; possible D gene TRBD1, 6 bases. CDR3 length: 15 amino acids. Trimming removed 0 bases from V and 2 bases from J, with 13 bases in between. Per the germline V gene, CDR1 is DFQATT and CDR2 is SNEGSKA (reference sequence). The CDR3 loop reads CSARDYQGQQETQYF. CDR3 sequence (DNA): TGCAGTGCTAGAGATTACCAGGGGCAACAAGAGACCCAGTACTTC.

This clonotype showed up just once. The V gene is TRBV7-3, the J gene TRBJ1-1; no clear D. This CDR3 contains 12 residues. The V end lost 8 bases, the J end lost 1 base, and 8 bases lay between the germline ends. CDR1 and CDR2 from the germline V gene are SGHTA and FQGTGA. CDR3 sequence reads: CASLTQNTEAFF. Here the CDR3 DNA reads TGTGCCAGCCTTACTCAGAACACTGAAGCTTTCTTT.

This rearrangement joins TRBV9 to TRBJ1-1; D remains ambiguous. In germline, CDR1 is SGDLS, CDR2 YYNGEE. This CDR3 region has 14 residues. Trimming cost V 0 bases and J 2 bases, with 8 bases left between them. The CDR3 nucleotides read TGTGCCAGCAGCGTAGAGGTCCGTAACACTGAAGCTTTCTTT. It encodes CASSVEVRNTEAFF. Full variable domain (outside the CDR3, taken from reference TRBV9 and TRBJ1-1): DSGVTQTPKHLITATGQRVTLRCSPRSGDLSVYWYQQSLDQGLQFLIQYYNGEERAKGNILERFSAQQFPDLHSELNLSSLELGDSALYFCASSVEVRNTEAFFGQGTRLTVV.

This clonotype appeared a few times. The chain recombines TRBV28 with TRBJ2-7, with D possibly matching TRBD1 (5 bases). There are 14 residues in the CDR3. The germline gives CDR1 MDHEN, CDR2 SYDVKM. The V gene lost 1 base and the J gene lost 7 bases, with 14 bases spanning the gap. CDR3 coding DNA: TGTGCCAGCAGTTTATCTGGGGCAAAGGAGGAGCAGTACTTC. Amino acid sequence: CASSLSGAKEEQYF.

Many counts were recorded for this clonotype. CDR3 amino acids: CASSPQGSGNEQFF. CDR3 DNA: TGTGCCAGCAGCCCCCAGGGTAGCGGGAATGAGCAGTTCTTC. The chain combines TRBV7-9 with TRBJ2-1; TRBD2 matches at 7 bases. The CDR3 runs to 14 residues. With 5 bases clipped from V and 7 bases from J, the junction kept 8 bases outside the gene matches. Germline CDR1 is SEHNR and CDR2 is FQNEAQ (reference sequence).

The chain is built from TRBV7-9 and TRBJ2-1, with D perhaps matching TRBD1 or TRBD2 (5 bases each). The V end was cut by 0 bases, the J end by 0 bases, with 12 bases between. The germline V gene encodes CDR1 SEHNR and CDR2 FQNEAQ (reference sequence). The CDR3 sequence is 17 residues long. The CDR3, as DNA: TGTGCCAGCAGCTTAGCCCGGGGCTTAAGCTCCTACAATGAGCAGTTCTTC. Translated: CASSLARGLSSYNEQFF.

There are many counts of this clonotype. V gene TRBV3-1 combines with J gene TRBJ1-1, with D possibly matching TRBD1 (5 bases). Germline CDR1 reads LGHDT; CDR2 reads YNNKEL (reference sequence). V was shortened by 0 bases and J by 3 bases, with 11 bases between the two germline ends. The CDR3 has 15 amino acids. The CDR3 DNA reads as TGTGCCAGCAGCCAAGACCTGGACACGCACACTGAAGCTTTCTTT. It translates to CASSQDLDTHTEAFF.

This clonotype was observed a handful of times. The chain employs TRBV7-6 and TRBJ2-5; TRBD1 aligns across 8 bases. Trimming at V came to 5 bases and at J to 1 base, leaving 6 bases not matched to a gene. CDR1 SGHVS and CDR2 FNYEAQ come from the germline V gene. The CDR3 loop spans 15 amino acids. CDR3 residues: CASSNRGLSQETQYF. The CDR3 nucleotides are TGTGCCAGCAGCAACAGGGGGTTGTCCCAAGAGACCCAGTACTTC.

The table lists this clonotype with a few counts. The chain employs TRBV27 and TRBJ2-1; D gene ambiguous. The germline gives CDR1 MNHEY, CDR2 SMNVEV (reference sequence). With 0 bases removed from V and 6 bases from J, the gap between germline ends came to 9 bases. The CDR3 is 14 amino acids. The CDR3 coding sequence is TGTGCCAGCAGTTTATCGATTTCGGGCAATGAGCAGTTCTTC. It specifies CASSLSISGNEQFF.

For the CDR3, the DNA is TGTGCCAGTAGTATCTCCATAAATCAGCCCCAGCATTTT. Translated: CASSISINQPQHF. This chain connects TRBV19 to TRBJ1-5, with D uncertain. Germline CDR1 LNHDA, CDR2 SQIVND (reference sequence). V gave up 3 bases and J gave up 4 bases, with 7 bases separating them. There are 13 residues in the CDR3.

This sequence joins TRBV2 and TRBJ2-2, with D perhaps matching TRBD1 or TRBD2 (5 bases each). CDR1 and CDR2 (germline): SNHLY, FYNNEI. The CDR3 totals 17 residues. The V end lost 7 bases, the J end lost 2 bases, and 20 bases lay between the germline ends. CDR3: CASTRTFRGVNTGELFF. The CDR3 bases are TGTGCCAGCACCAGAACGTTTAGGGGAGTTAACACCGGGGAGCTGTTTTTT. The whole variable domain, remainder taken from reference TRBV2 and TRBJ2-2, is EPEVTQTPSHQVTQMGQEVILRCVPISNHLYFYWYRQILGQKVEFLVSFYNNEISEKSEIFDDQFSVERPDGSNFTLKIRSTKLEDSAMYFCASTRTFRGVNTGELFFGEGSRLTVL.

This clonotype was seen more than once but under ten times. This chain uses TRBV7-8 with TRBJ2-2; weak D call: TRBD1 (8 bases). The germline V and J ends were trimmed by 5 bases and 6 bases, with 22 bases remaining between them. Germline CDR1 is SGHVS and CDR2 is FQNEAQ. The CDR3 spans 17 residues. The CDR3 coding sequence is TGTGCCAGCAGCCCTCATTGGACAGGGAGGGTTGCCGGGGAGCTGTTTTTT. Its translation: CASSPHWTGRVAGELFF.

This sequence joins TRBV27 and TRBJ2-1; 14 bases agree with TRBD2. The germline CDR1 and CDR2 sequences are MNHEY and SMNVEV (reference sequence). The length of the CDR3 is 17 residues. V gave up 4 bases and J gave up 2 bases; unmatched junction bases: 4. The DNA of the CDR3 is TGTGCCAGCAGTTCCGGACTAGCGGGGGGTCCCTACAATGAGCAGTTCTTC. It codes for CASSSGLAGGPYNEQFF.

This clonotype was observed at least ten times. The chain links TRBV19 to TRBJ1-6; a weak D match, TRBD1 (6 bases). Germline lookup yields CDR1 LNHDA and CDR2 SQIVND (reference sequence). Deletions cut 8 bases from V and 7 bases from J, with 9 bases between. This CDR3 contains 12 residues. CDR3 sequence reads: CASHTGNSPLHF. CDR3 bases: TGTGCCAGTCATACAGGGAATTCACCCCTCCACTTT.

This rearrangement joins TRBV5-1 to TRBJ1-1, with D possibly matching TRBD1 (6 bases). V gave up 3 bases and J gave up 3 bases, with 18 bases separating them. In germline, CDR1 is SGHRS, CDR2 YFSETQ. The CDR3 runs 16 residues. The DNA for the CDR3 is TGCGCCAGCAGCTGGAAGAACAGGGCGTCGGACACTGAAGCTTTCTTT. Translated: CASSWKNRASDTEAFF.

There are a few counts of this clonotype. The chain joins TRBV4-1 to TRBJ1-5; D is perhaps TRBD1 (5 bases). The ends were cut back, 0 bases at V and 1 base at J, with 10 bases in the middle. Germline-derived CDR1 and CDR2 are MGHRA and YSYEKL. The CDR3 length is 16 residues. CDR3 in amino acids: CASSQEPRDSNQPQHF. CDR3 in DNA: TGCGCCAGCAGCCAAGAACCCCGGGACAGCAATCAGCCCCAGCATTTT.

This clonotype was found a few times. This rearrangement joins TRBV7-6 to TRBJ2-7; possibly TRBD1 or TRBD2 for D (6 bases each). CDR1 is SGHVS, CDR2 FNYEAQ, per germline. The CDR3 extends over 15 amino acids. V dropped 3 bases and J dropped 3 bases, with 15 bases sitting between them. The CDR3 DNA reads TGTGCCAGCAGCTTCCTACGGGGGCCTCTCTACGAGCAGTACTTC. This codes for CASSFLRGPLYEQYF.

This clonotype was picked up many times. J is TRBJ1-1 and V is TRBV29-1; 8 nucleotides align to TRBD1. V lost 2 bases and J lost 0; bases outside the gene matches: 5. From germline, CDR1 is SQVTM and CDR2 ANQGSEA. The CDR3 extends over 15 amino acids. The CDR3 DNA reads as TGCAGCGTTGAACAGGCAGGGGGCTTGAACACTGAAGCTTTCTTT. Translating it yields CSVEQAGGLNTEAFF.